Sequencing of this TCR beta chain was carried out in a study of control samples from healthy donors and cancer patients. This clone was seen only once. The CDR3 contains 13 residues. V trimming: 5 bases; J trimming: 3 bases; junction bases outside the gene matches: 4. Germline V lookup: CDR1 SGHAT, CDR2 FQNNGV. Method: immunoSEQ multiplex PCR; TCRdb's copy keeps in-frame clones and lacks some. The repertoire includes 150,000 to 200,000 clones, around 93% of them detected once, and approximately 4% sits in the top ten. Input material: blood. The V call is TRBV11-2, the J call TRBJ2-7; TRBD1 aligns across 7 bases. The TCR was taken from a woman in her fifties or sixties in good health. The CDR3 spells CASSPRQGYEQYF. CDR3 nucleotide sequence: TGTGCCAGCAGCCCGAGACAGGGCTACGAGCAGTACTTC.